Each of the 28 T cell receptor beta chains below was sequenced from the same sample in a study of T cells in Graves' hyperthyroidism and ophthalmopathy. The source material, RNA transcripts, was used to amplify TCR beta CDR3 regions. TCR CDR3 regions were first amplified by RT-PCR with HTBI primers. From the multiplex PCR reads, TCRdb called clonotypes with MiXCR, one entry per CDR3 protein. The sample holds hundreds of thousands of distinct CDR3 sequences, 14% seen once. The sequenced sample was blood. The receptors originated from a woman between 18 and 29 years old with Graves' hyperthyroidism.

Here the CDR3 DNA reads TGTGCCAGTAACCCTCCCGGGGTTGTCACTGAAGCTTTCTTT. Translation: CASNPPGVVTEAFF. This sequence joins TRBV19 and TRBJ1-1, with no clear D. Trimming removed 7 bases from V and 4 bases from J, with 16 bases in between. There are 14 residues in the CDR3. The germline CDR1 and CDR2 sequences are LNHDA and SQIVND (reference sequence).

This clonotype was observed many times. V and J are TRBV30 and TRBJ2-3; 7 nucleotides line up with TRBD2. CDR3 length equals 15 residues. CDR1 is GTSNPN, CDR2 SVGIG, per germline (reference sequence). J lost 2 bases, V lost 2 bases, and 7 bases had no gene match. The CDR3 loop is CAWSSSSGITDTQYF. The DNA for the CDR3 is TGTGCCTGGAGTTCCTCTAGCGGAATCACAGATACGCAGTATTTT.

This clonotype has a count of ten or more. The V and J genes are TRBV18 and TRBJ2-1; a possible D gene is TRBD2 (5 bases). V lost 0 bases to trimming and J lost 3 bases, with 18 bases between them. From germline, CDR1 is KGHSH and CDR2 LQKENI. This CDR3 spans 18 amino acids. As DNA, the CDR3 is TGTGCCAGCTCACCACCTTTGCCGGAGCGGAAGAACTACAATGAGCAGTTCTTC. Its protein is CASSPPLPERKNYNEQFF.

Ten or more counts support this clonotype. V usage is TRBV7-3 and J usage is TRBJ2-3, with a tentative D call TRBD2 (5 bases). The V gene's germline CDR1 is SGHTA and CDR2 FQGTGA. V lost 2 bases to trimming and J lost 0 bases, with 21 bases between them. This CDR3 region has 19 residues. The CDR3 here is CASSLRRPGDSPSTDTQYF. The DNA of the CDR3 is TGTGCCAGCAGCTTACGGAGGCCAGGTGATTCTCCTAGCACAGATACGCAGTATTTT.

The CDR3 loop is CASKGSGQGNQPQHF. The CDR3 bases are TGTGCCAGCAAAGGGTCGGGACAGGGGAATCAGCCCCAGCATTTT. This chain connects TRBV6-1 to TRBJ1-5, with 10 nucleotides matching TRBD1. Trimming removed 7 bases from V and 4 bases from J; junction bases left unmatched: 7. CDR1 and CDR2 (germline): MNHNS, SASEGT. The CDR3 has 15 amino acids.

This clonotype was seen ten or more times. J is TRBJ2-4 and V is TRBV3-1; maybe TRBD2 (7 bases). CDR1 is LGHDT and CDR2 is YNNKEL in the germline V gene (reference sequence). The length of the CDR3 is 13 residues. Trimming removed 3 bases from V and 9 bases from J, with 12 bases in between. The CDR3: CASSQPGGRIQYF. CDR3 in DNA: TGTGCCAGCAGCCAGCCCGGGGGGCGCATTCAGTACTTC.

This rearrangement joins TRBV7-2 to TRBJ2-4; D not certain. V was trimmed by 3 bases and J by 6 bases, leaving 12 bases between them. There are 14 residues in the CDR3. The germline gives CDR1 SGHTA, CDR2 FQGNSA. CDR3: CASSFGDLGNIQYF. The CDR3 bases are TGTGCCAGCAGCTTTGGGGATCTCGGAAACATTCAGTACTTC. Supplemented by reference TRBV7-2 and TRBJ2-4, the full variable domain reads GAGVSQSPSNKVTEKGKDVELRCDPISGHTALYWYRQSLGQGLEFLIYFQGNSAPDKSGLPSDRFSAERTGGSVSTLTIQRTQQEDSAVYLCASSFGDLGNIQYFGAGTRLSVL.

This clonotype was seen many times. The chain carries TRBV5-1 and TRBJ1-1; possible D gene TRBD1, 5 bases. The V gene's germline CDR1 is SGHRS and CDR2 YFSETQ. Trimming took 4 bases from V and 0 from J, leaving 16 bases between them. There are 16 residues in the CDR3. CDR3 sequence reads: CASSPRRGVMNTEAFF. The CDR3 DNA is TGCGCCAGCAGCCCACGCCGGGGGGTGATGAACACTGAAGCTTTCTTT.

In its sample, this clonotype was seen many times. The chain recombines TRBV7-2 with TRBJ2-1; either TRBD1 or TRBD2 may supply D (5 bases each). Germline V CDR1 and CDR2: SGHTA, FQGNSA. CDR3 length equals 18 residues. Trimming took off 1 base at V and 3 bases at J, with 19 bases between the two ends. DNA of the CDR3: TGTGCCAGCAGCTTAGGGACGGGGCGCGGGCGATACTACAATGAGCAGTTCTTC. Translated: CASSLGTGRGRYYNEQFF.

This sequence joins TRBV19 and TRBJ1-5; 12 bases line up with TRBD1. Germline trimming cut 5 bases from V and 6 bases from J; bases unmatched to any gene: 11. The CDR3 is 17 amino acids. In germline, CDR1 is LNHDA, CDR2 SQIVND (reference sequence). The CDR3 DNA reads as TGTGCCAGTAGTCAAGCGGACGGGACAGGGGGCTTTCAGCCCCAGCATTTT. Residues: CASSQADGTGGFQPQHF.

This rearrangement joins TRBV4-3 to TRBJ1-5; D gene ambiguous. Germline values: CDR1 LGHNA, CDR2 YSLEER. The CDR3 consists of 17 residues. V lost 0 bases and J 1 base, leaving 13 bases between the germline ends. The DNA for the CDR3 is TGCGCCAGCAGCCAAGATTTGCGGGGAAGGAGCAATCAGCCCCAGCATTTT. It is translated as CASSQDLRGRSNQPQHF.

The rearrangement uses TRBV7-9 and TRBJ2-7; no reliable D call. V dropped 5 bases and J dropped 6 bases, with 11 bases sitting between them. Looked up from germline, CDR1 is SEHNR and CDR2 is FQNEAQ (reference sequence). This CDR3 is built from 12 residues. The CDR3 sequence is CASSPKGGEQYF. CDR3 nucleotide sequence: TGTGCCAGCAGCCCCAAGGGCGGCGAGCAGTACTTC.

This clonotype was counted many times. The chain has TRBV12-3 or TRBV12-4 and TRBJ2-3; D is possibly TRBD1 (6 bases). The CDR3 runs 16 residues. Trimming removed 5 bases from V and 4 bases from J, with 19 bases in between. The CDR3 region is CASSTTGKTPPDTQYF. The DNA for the CDR3 is TGTGCCAGCAGTACGACAGGAAAAACCCCCCCAGATACGCAGTATTTT.

This clonotype turned up a few times. For the CDR3, the DNA is TGCAGTGCTAGAGATCGTTGGGACCACAATGAGCAGTTCTTC. It codes for CSARDRWDHNEQFF. The chain has TRBV20-1 and TRBJ2-1; D may be TRBD1 or TRBD2 (5 bases each). The CDR3 runs 14 residues. The V gene's germline CDR1 is DFQATT and CDR2 SNEGSKA (reference sequence). V shed 0 bases and J shed 5 bases, with 11 bases lying between them.

This clonotype was observed a handful of times. This chain uses TRBV19 with TRBJ1-4, with TRBD1 matching 9 bases. Germline CDR1 LNHDA, CDR2 SQIVND (reference sequence). CDR3 size: 15 residues. V lost 7 bases and J lost 8; bases outside the gene matches: 11. CDR3 nucleotide sequence: TGTGCCAGTAAGCTGATCCGGGACAGGGACGAAAAACTGTTTTTT. Its protein is CASKLIRDRDEKLFF.

This clonotype has ten or more counts. In nucleotides, the CDR3 is TGTGCCAGCACCCCAGGGACAGACTACGAGCAGTACTTC. It encodes CASTPGTDYEQYF. The chain joins TRBV5-6 to TRBJ2-7; 7 bases match TRBD1. Looked up from germline, CDR1 is SGHDT and CDR2 is YYEEEE. Trimming took 6 bases from V and 3 from J; bases not matched to a gene: 6. The CDR3 is 13 residues long.

This clonotype showed up many times. The V gene is TRBV7-2, the J gene TRBJ2-1, with 8 positions matching TRBD1. Looked up from germline, CDR1 is SGHTA and CDR2 is FQGNSA. The CDR3 runs to 14 residues. J gave up 6 bases and V 3 bases, and 4 bases lay outside the gene matches. CDR3 sequence reads: CASSFGTGGNEQFF. The DNA of the CDR3 is TGTGCCAGCAGCTTTGGAACAGGGGGCAATGAGCAGTTCTTC.

In its sample, this clonotype was seen many times. This chain joins TRBV11-2 and TRBJ2-1, with 12 bases aligning to TRBD2. Germline loops: CDR1 SGHAT, CDR2 FQNNGV. The CDR3 extends over 21 amino acids. V shed 2 bases and J 2 bases; nucleotides not matched to a gene: 16. The CDR3 DNA is TGTGCCAGCAGCTTATGGGCTAGCGGGAGGGCTCGGATTGGCCCCTACAATGAGCAGTTCTTC. Amino acids: CASSLWASGRARIGPYNEQFF. The full variable domain, in which reference TRBV11-2 and TRBJ2-1 provide the parts outside the CDR3, is EAGVAQSPRYKIIEKRQSVAFWCNPISGHATLYWYQQILGQGPKLLIQFQNNGVVDDSQLPKDRFSAERLKGVDSTLKIQPAKLEDSAVYLCASSLWASGRARIGPYNEQFFGPGTRLTVL.

The sample holds a few counts of this clonotype. V gene TRBV11-2 combines with J gene TRBJ2-3; D is unclear. V lost 5 bases and J 1 base, leaving 13 bases between the germline ends. The CDR3 consists of 15 residues. Looked up from germline, CDR1 is SGHAT and CDR2 is FQNNGV. The CDR3: CASSQIGLRTDTQYF. The CDR3 nucleotides read TGTGCCAGCAGCCAGATCGGTCTGCGCACAGATACGCAGTATTTT.

This clonotype showed up many times. The chain links TRBV5-1 to TRBJ2-7; perhaps TRBD2 as D (6 bases). CDR1 SGHRS and CDR2 YFSETQ come from the germline V gene. This CDR3 spans 14 amino acids. Trimming took off 5 bases at V and 2 bases at J, with 14 bases between the two ends. The CDR3 region is CASRPGTPAYEQYF. The CDR3 DNA sequence: TGCGCCAGCAGACCCGGGACTCCTGCCTACGAGCAGTACTTC.

This chain joins TRBV13 and TRBJ2-1; 7 nucleotides match TRBD1. V lost 5 bases and J lost 2; bases outside the gene matches: 9. This CDR3 is 16 amino acids long. CDR1 and CDR2 (germline): PRHDT, FYEKMQ (reference sequence). CDR3 in DNA: TGTGCCAGCAGCCCCCGACAGGGTTGGCCCTACAATGAGCAGTTCTTC. This translates into CASSPRQGWPYNEQFF.

CDR3 sequence (DNA): TGTGCCAGCCCGCCTAGCGGGAGGAACCCAGATACGCAGTATTTT. Translation gives CASPPSGRNPDTQYF. The genes are TRBV6-1 and TRBJ2-3; 11 nucleotides align to TRBD2. V shed 8 bases and J 4 bases; nucleotides not matched to a gene: 8. The CDR3 is made up of 15 amino acids. Germline-derived CDR1 and CDR2 are MNHNS and SASEGT.

This clonotype was detected ten times or more. CDR3 protein: CASEALAAGGRNEQFF. The CDR3 nucleotides read TGTGCCAGCGAAGCCCTGGCGGCGGGAGGTAGGAATGAGCAGTTCTTC. The rearrangement joins TRBV11-1 to TRBJ2-1; 8 bases match TRBD2. Trimming removed 8 bases from V and 7 bases from J; junction bases left unmatched: 16. The CDR3 loop spans 16 amino acids. From germline, CDR1 is SGHAT and CDR2 FQDESV (reference sequence).

This clonotype has a count of ten or more. The chain employs TRBV9 and TRBJ2-5; D possibly corresponds to TRBD2 (6 bases). CDR3 length: 17 residues. The V end was cut by 4 bases, the J end by 2 bases, with 21 bases between. CDR1 and CDR2 from the germline V gene are SGDLS and YYNGEE. CDR3 in amino acids: CASSPQTETRPQETQYF. As DNA, the CDR3 is TGTGCCAGCAGCCCCCAAACCGAGACTAGGCCTCAAGAGACCCAGTACTTC.

CDR3 in amino acids: CASSQQRGQGASYEQYF. The CDR3 DNA reads as TGCGCCAGCAGCCAACAAAGAGGACAGGGTGCTTCCTACGAGCAGTACTTC. The V and J genes are TRBV4-1 and TRBJ2-7, with 8 bases matching TRBD1. Germline loops: CDR1 MGHRA, CDR2 YSYEKL. Losses at the gene ends were 2 bases for V and 1 base for J; bases not matched to a gene: 10. This CDR3 contains 17 residues.

This clonotype was seen many times. The V call is TRBV7-3, the J call TRBJ2-1; a possible D gene is TRBD2 (6 bases). From germline, CDR1 is SGHTA and CDR2 FQGTGA. V dropped 6 bases and J dropped 0 bases, with 12 bases sitting between them. The CDR3 spans 15 residues. The CDR3 coding sequence is TGTGCCAGCAGTTTCGACGGGAGCTCCTACAATGAGCAGTTCTTC. Encoded protein: CASSFDGSSYNEQFF.

In this sample, this clonotype turned up many times. The genes are TRBV20-1 and TRBJ2-7; 14 bases are a match to TRBD2. CDR3 length: 16 residues. With 2 bases clipped from V and 5 bases from J, the junction kept 8 bases outside the gene matches. Germline values: CDR1 DFQATT, CDR2 SNEGSKA (reference sequence). The CDR3 DNA follows: TGCAGTGCTAGATCGGGACTAGCGGGAGTATACGACGAGCAGTACTTC. Protein product: CSARSGLAGVYDEQYF.

This clonotype showed up just a few times. The J gene is TRBJ1-1, the V gene TRBV28; D call uncertain. CDR3 length: 12 amino acids. Trimming left V 6 bases short and J 4 bases short, with 9 bases between. The germline V gene has CDR1 MDHEN and CDR2 SYDVKM. The CDR3 DNA is TGTGCCAGCAGGAGTTGGGGCACTGAAGCTTTCTTT. Its translation is CASRSWGTEAFF.